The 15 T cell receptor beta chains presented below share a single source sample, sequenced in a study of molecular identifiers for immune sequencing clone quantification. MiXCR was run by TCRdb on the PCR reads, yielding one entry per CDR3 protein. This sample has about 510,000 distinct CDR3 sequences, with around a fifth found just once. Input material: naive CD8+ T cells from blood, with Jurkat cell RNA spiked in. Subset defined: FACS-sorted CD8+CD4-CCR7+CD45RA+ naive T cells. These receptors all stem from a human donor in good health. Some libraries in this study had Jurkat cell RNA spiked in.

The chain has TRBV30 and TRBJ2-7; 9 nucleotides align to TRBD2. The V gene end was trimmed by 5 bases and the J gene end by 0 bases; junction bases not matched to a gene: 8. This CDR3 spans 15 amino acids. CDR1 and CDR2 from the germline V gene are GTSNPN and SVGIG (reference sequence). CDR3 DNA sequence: TGTGCCTGGGTAGAAGCGGGAGGACCCTCCTACGAGCAGTACTTC. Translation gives CAWVEAGGPSYEQYF.

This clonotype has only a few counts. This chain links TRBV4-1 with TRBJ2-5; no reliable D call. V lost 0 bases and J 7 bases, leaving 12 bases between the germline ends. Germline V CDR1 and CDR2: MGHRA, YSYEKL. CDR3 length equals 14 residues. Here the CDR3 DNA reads TGCGCCAGCAGCCAAGATACCCTCCAAAGGACCCAGTACTTC. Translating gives CASSQDTLQRTQYF.

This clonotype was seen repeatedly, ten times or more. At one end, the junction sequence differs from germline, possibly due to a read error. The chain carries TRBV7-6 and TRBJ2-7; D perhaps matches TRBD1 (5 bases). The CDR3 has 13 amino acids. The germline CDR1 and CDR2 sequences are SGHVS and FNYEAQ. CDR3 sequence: CASSLNGAYEQYF. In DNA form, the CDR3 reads TGTGCCAGCAGCCTAAATGGGGCCTATGAGCAGTACTTC. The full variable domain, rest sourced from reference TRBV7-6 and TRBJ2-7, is GAGVSQSPRYKVTKRGQDVALRCDPISGHVSLYWYRQALGQGPEFLTYFNYEAQQDKSGLPNDRFSAERPEGSISTLTIQRTEQRDSAMYRCASSLNGAYEQYFGPGTRLTVT.

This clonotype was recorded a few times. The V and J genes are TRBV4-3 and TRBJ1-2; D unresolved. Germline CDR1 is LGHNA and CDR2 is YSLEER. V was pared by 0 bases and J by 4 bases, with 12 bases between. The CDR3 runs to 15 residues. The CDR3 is CASSQDTNIGYGYTF. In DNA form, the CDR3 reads TGCGCCAGCAGCCAAGATACAAACATAGGCTATGGCTACACCTTC.

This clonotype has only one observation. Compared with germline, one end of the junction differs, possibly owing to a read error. The CDR3 coding sequence is TGTGCCAGCAGGACGGGACAGCGAAACTATGGCTGCACCTTC. It yields the protein CASRTGQRNYGCTF. The V and J genes are TRBV6-2 or TRBV6-3 and TRBJ1-2, with TRBD1 matching over 7 bases. The germline CDR1 and CDR2 sequences are MNHEY and SVGEGT. The CDR3 spans 14 residues.

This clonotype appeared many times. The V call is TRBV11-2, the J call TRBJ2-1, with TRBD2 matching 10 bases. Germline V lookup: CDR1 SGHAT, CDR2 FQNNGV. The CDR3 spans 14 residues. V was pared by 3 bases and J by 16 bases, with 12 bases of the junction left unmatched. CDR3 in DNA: TGTGCCAGCAGCTTGGGGGTAGCGGGGGGCCAGGATTTCTTC. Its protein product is CASSLGVAGGQDFF. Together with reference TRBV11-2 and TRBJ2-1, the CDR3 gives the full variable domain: EAGVAQSPRYKIIEKRQSVAFWCNPISGHATLYWYQQILGQGPKLLIQFQNNGVVDDSQLPKDRFSAERLKGVDSTLKIQPAKLEDSAVYLCASSLGVAGGQDFFGPGTRLTVL.

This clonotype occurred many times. The CDR3 spells CASSPSGQGRISPLHF. The CDR3 nucleotides are TGTGCCAGCAGCCCTTCCGGACAGGGGAGGATTTCACCCCTCCACTTT. The chain couples TRBV7-9 to TRBJ1-6; 9 bases align to TRBD1. Germline-derived CDR1 and CDR2 are SEHNR and FQNEAQ (reference sequence). This CDR3 has 16 residues. Trimming removed 5 bases from V and 9 bases from J; junction bases left unmatched: 11.

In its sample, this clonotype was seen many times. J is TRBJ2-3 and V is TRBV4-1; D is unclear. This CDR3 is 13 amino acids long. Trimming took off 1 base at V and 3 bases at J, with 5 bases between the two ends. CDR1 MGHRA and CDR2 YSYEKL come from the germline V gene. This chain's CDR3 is CASSQGRTDTQYF. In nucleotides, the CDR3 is TGCGCCAGCAGCCAAGGTCGGACAGATACGCAGTATTTT.

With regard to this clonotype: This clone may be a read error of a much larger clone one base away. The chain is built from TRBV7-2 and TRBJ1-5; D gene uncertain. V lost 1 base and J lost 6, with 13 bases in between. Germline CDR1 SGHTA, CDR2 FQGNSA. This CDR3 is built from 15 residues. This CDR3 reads CASSLVWTGSQPQHF. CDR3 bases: TGTGCCAGCAGCTTAGTTTGGACGGGAAGTCAGCCCCAGCATTTT.

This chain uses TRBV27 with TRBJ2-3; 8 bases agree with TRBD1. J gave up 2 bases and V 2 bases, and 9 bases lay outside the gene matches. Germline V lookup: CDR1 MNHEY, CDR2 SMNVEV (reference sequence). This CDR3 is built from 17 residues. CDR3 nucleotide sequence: TGTGCCAGCAGTTTACCCGGGCCAGGGGGCCCCACAGATACGCAGTATTTT. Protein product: CASSLPGPGGPTDTQYF.

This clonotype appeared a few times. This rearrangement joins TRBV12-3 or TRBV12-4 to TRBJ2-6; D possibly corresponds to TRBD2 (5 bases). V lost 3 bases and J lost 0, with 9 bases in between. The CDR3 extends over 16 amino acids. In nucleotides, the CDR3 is TGTGCCAGCAGTTTTTACGGGGACTCTGGGGCCAACGTCCTGACTTTC. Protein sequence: CASSFYGDSGANVLTF.

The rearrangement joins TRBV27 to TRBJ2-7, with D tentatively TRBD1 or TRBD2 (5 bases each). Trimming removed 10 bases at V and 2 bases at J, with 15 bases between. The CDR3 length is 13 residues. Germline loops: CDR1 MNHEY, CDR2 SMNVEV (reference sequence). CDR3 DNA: TGTGCCACCTCAGGGAGCCCCACCTACGAGCAGTACTTC. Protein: CATSGSPTYEQYF.

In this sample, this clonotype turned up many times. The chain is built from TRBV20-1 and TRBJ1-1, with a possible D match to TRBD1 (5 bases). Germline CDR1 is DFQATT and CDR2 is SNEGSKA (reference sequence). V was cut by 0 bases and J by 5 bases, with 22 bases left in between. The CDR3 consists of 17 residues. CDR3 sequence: CSARDSEGPFLGTEAFF. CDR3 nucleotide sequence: TGCAGTGCTAGAGATTCTGAGGGACCATTTCTTGGGACTGAAGCTTTCTTT.

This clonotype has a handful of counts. CDR3: CASRGITPHEQYF. CDR3 nucleotide sequence: TGTGCCAGCAGGGGTATCACCCCCCACGAGCAGTACTTC. This rearrangement joins TRBV2 to TRBJ2-7, with D hard to call. The CDR3 has 13 residues. Trimming removed 6 bases at V and 5 bases at J, with 14 bases between. Germline lookup yields CDR1 SNHLY and CDR2 FYNNEI.

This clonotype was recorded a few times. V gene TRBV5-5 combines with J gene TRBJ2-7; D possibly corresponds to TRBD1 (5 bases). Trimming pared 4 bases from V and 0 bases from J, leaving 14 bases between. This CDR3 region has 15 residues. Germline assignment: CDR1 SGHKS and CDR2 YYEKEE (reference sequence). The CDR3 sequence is CASSEGQGYSYEQYF. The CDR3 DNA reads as TGTGCCAGCAGCGAAGGGCAGGGATACTCCTACGAGCAGTACTTC.